The 18 T cell receptor beta chains listed next were all sequenced from one sample in a study of naive and memory T cell subsets. For blood and skin samples, reverse transcription used TCR alpha and beta constant primers. Using its own MiXCR run on the 5' RACE reads, TCRdb lists one record per CDR3 protein. The sample has 20,000 to 30,000 distinct CDR3 sequences; roughly a quarter are singletons. Whole-blood samples were 2.5 to 3 ml of peripheral blood from healthy adult volunteers. Receptor source: a female donor in good health.

This chain joins TRBV5-1 and TRBJ1-2; the match to TRBD1 covers 8 bases. With V trimmed by 0 bases and J by 2 bases, 0 bases remained unmatched. CDR3 length: 14 amino acids. CDR1 and CDR2 (germline): SGHRS, YFSETQ. This CDR3 is CASSLDRGNYGYTF. Written as DNA, the CDR3 is TGCGCCAGCAGCTTGGACAGGGGGAACTATGGCTACACCTTC.

This clonotype has ten or more counts. The chain recombines TRBV6-2 or TRBV6-3 with TRBJ2-3, with D perhaps assigned TRBD1 or TRBD2 (6 bases each). The V and J ends lost 0 bases and 4 bases respectively, with 14 bases between them. This CDR3 is 16 amino acids long. CDR1 and CDR2 (germline): MNHEY, SVGEGT. The CDR3: CASSYSVGGGADTQYF. CDR3 nucleotides: TGTGCCAGCAGTTACTCGGTCGGGGGCGGCGCAGATACGCAGTATTTT.

The chain employs TRBV20-1 and TRBJ2-3; D remains ambiguous. Germline CDR1 reads DFQATT; CDR2 reads SNEGSKA (reference sequence). With 6 bases removed from V and 4 bases from J, the gap between germline ends came to 14 bases. This CDR3 comprises 13 residues. CDR3 amino acids: CSASMYEADTQYF. Here the CDR3 DNA reads TGCAGTGCCAGTATGTACGAGGCAGATACGCAGTATTTT.

This clonotype is categorized as medium-sized (0.01 to 0.1%). J is TRBJ1-1 and V is TRBV10-3, with unresolved D. Germline V CDR1 and CDR2: ENHRY, SYGVKD. CDR3 length: 13 amino acids. The germline V and J ends were trimmed by 0 bases and 3 bases, with 5 bases remaining between them. The CDR3: CAISESVYTEAFF. CDR3 DNA: TGTGCCATCAGTGAGTCTGTTTACACTGAAGCTTTCTTT.

This clonotype has at least ten counts. The chain links TRBV6-4 to TRBJ2-1, with D maybe TRBD2 (6 bases). This CDR3 has 12 residues. Trimming left V 4 bases short and J 9 bases short, with 10 bases between. The germline gives CDR1 MRHNA, CDR2 SNTAGT. The CDR3 loop reads CASSGLDGEQFF. The CDR3 DNA reads as TGTGCCAGCAGTGGACTAGACGGTGAGCAGTTCTTC.

This clonotype came up a few times. The rearrangement uses TRBV20-1 and TRBJ2-7; TRBD1 is a possible D gene (6 bases). Germline assignment: CDR1 DFQATT and CDR2 SNEGSKA (reference sequence). V lost 3 bases and J 3 bases, leaving 12 bases between the germline ends. The length of the CDR3 is 13 residues. The CDR3: CSASPPRGYEQYF. CDR3 nucleotides: TGCAGTGCTAGCCCCCCCAGGGGCTACGAGCAGTACTTC.

This clonotype was counted a few times. The chain employs TRBV6-5 and TRBJ2-1; TRBD1 matches 9 bases. With V trimmed by 4 bases and J by 12 bases, 4 bases remained unmatched. CDR1 MNHEY and CDR2 SVGAGI come from the germline V gene. This CDR3 has 12 amino acids. Here the CDR3 reads CASSSGQGWQFF. The CDR3, as DNA: TGTGCCAGCAGTTCCGGACAGGGGTGGCAGTTCTTC.

This clonotype was observed many times. This chain links TRBV5-6 with TRBJ1-1, with D possibly TRBD1 on 5 matching bases. This CDR3 region has 13 residues. Germline V gene sequence: CDR1 SGHDT, CDR2 YYEEEE. The V and J ends lost 0 bases and 4 bases respectively, with 7 bases between them. The CDR3: CASSLGQSTEAFF. The CDR3 nucleotides are TGTGCCAGCAGCTTGGGACAGAGCACTGAAGCTTTCTTT.

This clonotype was detected ten times or more. The rearrangement uses TRBV29-1 and TRBJ2-3; possible D gene TRBD2, 6 bases. This CDR3 has 11 amino acids. Germline CDR1 SQVTM, CDR2 ANQGSEA. V was pared by 7 bases and J by 2 bases, with 7 bases between. The CDR3 coding sequence is TGCAGCGGCGGGGCCACAGATACGCAGTATTTT. Translated, it gives CSGGATDTQYF.

The chain employs TRBV20-1 and TRBJ2-4, with D uncertain. V was shortened by 0 bases and J by 0 bases, with 6 bases between the two germline ends. This CDR3 spans 14 amino acids. Per the germline V gene, CDR1 is DFQATT and CDR2 is SNEGSKA (reference sequence). The CDR3, as DNA: TGCAGTGCTAGAGAGATACTAGCCAAAAACATTCAGTACTTC. Its protein is CSAREILAKNIQYF.

This clonotype was seen only a few times. The CDR3 sequence: CASSLAPSVYNEQFF. CDR3 sequence (DNA): TGTGCCAGCAGCTTAGCCCCCAGCGTCTACAATGAGCAGTTCTTC. V is TRBV7-6 and J is TRBJ2-1; D call uncertain. Germline loops: CDR1 SGHVS, CDR2 FNYEAQ. V was pared by 0 bases and J by 3 bases, with 9 bases between. The CDR3 has 15 residues.

By frequency in the sample, this clonotype is medium-sized (0.01 to 0.1%). V usage is TRBV5-6 and J usage is TRBJ2-3, with TRBD2 matching 8 bases. Germline assignment: CDR1 SGHDT and CDR2 YYEEEE. The V gene end was trimmed by 3 bases and the J gene end by 0 bases; junction bases not matched to a gene: 0. This CDR3 has 14 residues. The CDR3 DNA reads TGTGCCAGCAGCTCTAGCGGGAGCACAGATACGCAGTATTTT. Translation: CASSSSGSTDTQYF.

This clonotype occurred many times. This chain joins TRBV10-3 and TRBJ2-3; no clear D gene. This CDR3 contains 14 residues. Germline V gives CDR1 ENHRY, CDR2 SYGVKD. V shed 2 bases and J shed 4 bases, with 10 bases lying between them. The DNA of the CDR3 is TGTGCCATCAGTGAGAACGGCGGTCCAGATACGCAGTATTTT. It yields the protein CAISENGGPDTQYF.

About this clonotype: Sequence at one end of the junction differs from germline and may be a read error. The chain links TRBV15 to TRBJ2-1; D is ambiguous. CDR1 is LNHNV and CDR2 is YYDKDF in the germline V gene (reference sequence). The CDR3 extends over 13 amino acids. The CDR3 nucleotides are TGTGCCACCAGCATTACACGATACAATGAGCGGTTCTTC. It encodes CATSITRYNERFF.

This clonotype was detected only a few times. The chain carries TRBV6-5 and TRBJ1-1; D gene ambiguous. Germline V gene lookup returns CDR1 MNHEY and CDR2 SVGAGI. The CDR3 consists of 13 residues. The V gene lost 4 bases and the J gene lost 1 base, with 7 bases spanning the gap. The CDR3 DNA is TGTGCCAGCAGTTTTGTAAGGAACACTGAAGCTTTCTTT. Translated: CASSFVRNTEAFF.

As to this clonotype: This may arise from a read error, as a much more abundant clone is one base away. V gene TRBV11-2 combines with J gene TRBJ2-7, with 9 bases aligning to TRBD1. With 4 bases clipped from V and 4 bases from J, the junction kept 11 bases outside the gene matches. Germline lookup yields CDR1 SGHAT and CDR2 FQNNGV. There are 16 residues in the CDR3. The CDR3 here is CASSSAGTGKSYEQYF. CDR3 bases: TGTGCCAGCAGCTCGGCCGGGACAGGGAAGAGTTACGAGCAGTACTTC.

This clonotype was found many times. The rearrangement joins TRBV2 to TRBJ1-5; D perhaps matches TRBD1 (5 bases). The CDR3 has 13 amino acids. The germline gives CDR1 SNHLY, CDR2 FYNNEI. V was clipped by 8 bases and J by 6 bases, with 14 bases between them. This CDR3 reads CASGRDQSQPQHF. In nucleotides, the CDR3 is TGTGCCAGCGGCAGGGATCAGAGTCAGCCCCAGCATTTT.

CDR3 protein: CASSQGETNEKLFF. The CDR3 bases are TGTGCCAGCAGCCAGGGGGAAACTAATGAAAAACTGTTTTTT. V gene TRBV5-5 combines with J gene TRBJ1-4; 7 bases map to TRBD1. This CDR3 has 14 amino acids. With V trimmed by 4 bases and J by 1 base, 1 base remained unmatched. CDR1 SGHKS and CDR2 YYEKEE come from the germline V gene (reference sequence). Based on the CDR3 plus reference TRBV5-5 and TRBJ1-4, the full variable domain is DAGVTQSPTHLIKTRGQQVTLRCSPISGHKSVSWYQQVLGQGPQFIFQYYEKEERGRGNFPDRFSARQFPNYSSELNVNALLLGDSALYLCASSQGETNEKLFFGSGTQLSVL.